These 26 T cell receptor beta chains were all obtained from the same sample, sequenced in a study of CD8+ T cells in alopecia areata. Treatment: oral pan-JAK inhibitor, 5-10 mg twice daily. Extraction of RNA preceded its reverse transcription into cDNA, which served as the sequencing template. Method: immunoSEQ multiplex PCR; TCRdb's copy keeps in-frame clones and lacks some. This table holds about 140,000 clones, more than 85% found once. Sequences were derived from CD8+ T cells sorted from blood, sampled at week 4, from a patient treated with tofacitinib. These receptors were taken from a human donor with alopecia areata.

J is TRBJ2-4 and V is TRBV11-2, with TRBD1 as a possible D gene (5 bases). In germline, CDR1 is SGHAT, CDR2 FQNNGV. CDR3 length: 18 residues. V dropped 0 bases and J dropped 0 bases, with 15 bases sitting between them. The CDR3 DNA reads as TGTGCCAGCAGCTTAGATCGTTGGGGCCCTTTAGCCAAAAACATTCAGTACTTC. It translates to CASSLDRWGPLAKNIQYF.

V is TRBV5-6 and J is TRBJ2-7; D may be TRBD2 (6 bases). Trimming stripped 6 bases from V and 2 bases from J, with 15 bases between. Germline assignment: CDR1 SGHDT and CDR2 YYEEEE. This CDR3 region has 14 residues. DNA for the CDR3: TGTGCCAGCACCCTCGGGGGTACCCCCTACGAGCAGTACTTC. Its protein product is CASTLGGTPYEQYF.

The V gene is TRBV29-1, the J gene TRBJ2-1, with 9 nucleotides matching TRBD1. Trimming removed 1 base from V and 2 bases from J; junction bases left unmatched: 6. CDR1 and CDR2 from the germline V gene are SQVTM and ANQGSEA. The CDR3 length is 16 residues. The CDR3 DNA follows: TGCAGCGTTGAAGGGGGGACAGGGCCCCCCTACAATGAGCAGTTCTTC. Protein product: CSVEGGTGPPYNEQFF.

This chain connects TRBV7-9 to TRBJ2-7; no clear D gene. The CDR3 spans 15 residues. Germline V gives CDR1 SEHNR, CDR2 FQNEAQ (reference sequence). V dropped 6 bases and J dropped 3 bases, with 18 bases sitting between them. The CDR3 reads CASSSDITFDYEQYF. The CDR3 nucleotides read TGTGCCAGCAGTTCCGACATAACTTTTGACTACGAGCAGTACTTC. Supplemented by reference TRBV7-9 and TRBJ2-7, the full variable domain reads DTGVSQNPRHKITKRGQNVTFRCDPISEHNRLYWYRQTLGQGPEFLTYFQNEAQLEKSRLLSDRFSAERPKGSFSTLEIQRTEQGDSAMYLCASSSDITFDYEQYFGPGTRLTVT.

This clone was picked up one time. Since no conserved phenylalanine or tryptophan closes the CDR3, a read error is the likely cause. The V and J genes are TRBV27 and TRBJ2-7; D possibly corresponds to TRBD2 (5 bases). The CDR3 extends over 13 amino acids. Trimming removed 7 bases from V and 2 bases from J, with 12 bases in between. CDR1 is MNHEY, CDR2 SMNVEV, per germline (reference sequence). The CDR3 protein is CASTPGSTYEQYL. The CDR3 region has the DNA TGTGCCAGCACCCCGGGAAGTACCTACGAGCAGTACCTC.

The rearrangement uses TRBV4-1 and TRBJ1-1; D not resolved. V was shortened by 1 base and J by 2 bases, with 8 bases between the two germline ends. The CDR3 is 14 residues long. Germline assignment: CDR1 MGHRA and CDR2 YSYEKL. CDR3 in amino acids: CASSQVGGNTEAFF. DNA for the CDR3: TGCGCCAGCAGCCAAGTGGGCGGAAACACTGAAGCTTTCTTT.

This chain uses TRBV2 with TRBJ2-7, with TRBD1 as a possible D gene (5 bases). The length of the CDR3 is 15 residues. Trimming pared 6 bases from V and 2 bases from J, leaving 17 bases between. Germline loops: CDR1 SNHLY, CDR2 FYNNEI. The CDR3 loop reads CASRSVLTGAYEQYF. The CDR3 DNA is TGTGCCAGCAGGAGCGTTCTTACAGGAGCCTACGAGCAGTACTTC.

On this clone: Other DNA sequences in the same sample also yield this CDR3. The V gene is TRBV9, the J gene TRBJ2-7, with D perhaps TRBD1 or TRBD2 (5 bases each). The ends were cut back, 0 bases at V and 0 bases at J, with 10 bases in the middle. CDR3 length equals 15 residues. Germline CDR1 is SGDLS and CDR2 is YYNGEE. This CDR3 is CASSVGAGSSYEQYF. The CDR3 coding sequence is TGTGCCAGCAGCGTAGGCGCAGGGAGCTCCTACGAGCAGTACTTC.

The V and J genes are TRBV29-1 and TRBJ1-2, with 7 positions matching TRBD1. Germline CDR1 is SQVTM and CDR2 is ANQGSEA. The CDR3 runs 12 residues. J lost 8 bases, V lost 4 bases, and 7 bases had no gene match. In DNA form, the CDR3 reads TGCAGCGTTGTCGGGAGGGGGCTGGGCTACACCTTC. It codes for CSVVGRGLGYTF.

This chain links TRBV27 with TRBJ1-5, with D unresolved. The CDR3 consists of 15 residues. The V gene lost 2 bases and the J gene lost 2 bases, with 10 bases spanning the gap. Germline CDR1 MNHEY, CDR2 SMNVEV (reference sequence). The CDR3 sequence: CASSLNSGGNQPQHF. For the CDR3, the DNA is TGTGCCAGCAGTTTAAATTCGGGCGGCAATCAGCCCCAGCATTTT.

The genes are TRBV27 and TRBJ1-2; 8 bases are shared with TRBD1. CDR3 length: 14 amino acids. Germline V gives CDR1 MNHEY, CDR2 SMNVEV (reference sequence). J lost 3 bases, V lost 10 bases, and 10 bases had no gene match. The CDR3 loop is CATSPQGGYYGYTF. The DNA for the CDR3 is TGTGCCACGTCACCACAGGGGGGATACTATGGCTACACCTTC.

The CDR3 here is CASENRGVGTGELFF. The DNA for the CDR3 is TGTGCCAGTGAAAACAGGGGGGTAGGCACCGGGGAGCTGTTTTTT. The chain has TRBV19 and TRBJ2-2, with 8 bases identical to TRBD1. The trim removed 8 bases at V and 4 bases at J, leaving 9 bases unmatched. Germline CDR1 and CDR2: LNHDA and SQIVND (reference sequence). There are 15 residues in the CDR3. Full variable domain (missing parts from reference TRBV19 and TRBJ2-2): DGGITQSPKYLFRKEGQNVTLSCEQNLNHDAMYWYRQDPGQGLRLIYYSQIVNDFQKGDIAEGYSVSREKKESFPLTVTSAQKNPTAFYLCASENRGVGTGELFFGEGSRLTVL.

This rearrangement joins TRBV5-1 to TRBJ1-1; D call uncertain. The CDR3 consists of 14 residues. Germline CDR1 SGHRS, CDR2 YFSETQ. Trimming left V 1 base short and J 1 base short, with 8 bases between. DNA of the CDR3: TGCGCCAGCAGCTTGTACGCGGGGAACACTGAAGCTTTCTTT. It codes for CASSLYAGNTEAFF.

A note on this clone: The same CDR3 also results from other DNA sequences found in this sample. The chain combines TRBV6-5 with TRBJ2-1; TRBD1 is a possible D gene (5 bases). Germline assignment: CDR1 MNHEY and CDR2 SVGAGI. The CDR3 contains 13 residues. Between the trimmed V and J ends, which lost 2 bases and 7 bases, there was a span of 9 bases. The CDR3 DNA reads as TGTGCCAGCAGTTACGGGCAGGGTAATGAGCAGTTCTTC. Protein sequence: CASSYGQGNEQFF.

The chain couples TRBV29-1 to TRBJ1-1, with D uncertain. The V gene lost 0 bases and the J gene lost 1 base, with 9 bases spanning the gap. Germline V gives CDR1 SQVTM, CDR2 ANQGSEA. The CDR3 consists of 14 residues. The CDR3 loop reads CSVEDADGNTEAFF. The DNA for the CDR3 is TGCAGCGTTGAAGATGCCGACGGGAACACTGAAGCTTTCTTT.

The rearrangement uses TRBV30 and TRBJ2-1; the match to TRBD2 covers 9 bases. The V segment lost 4 bases and the J segment 0 bases; nucleotides outside the gene matches: 7. This CDR3 is built from 16 residues. Per the germline V gene, CDR1 is GTSNPN and CDR2 is SVGIG (reference sequence). The CDR3 loop reads CAWTGGLASSYNEQFF. CDR3 sequence (DNA): TGTGCCTGGACTGGGGGACTAGCAAGCTCCTACAATGAGCAGTTCTTC.

CDR3 nucleotide sequence: TGTGCCAGCAGCTTTGGCAGGGAGGATTTCTTT. Translation: CASSFGREDFF. The chain combines TRBV5-5 with TRBJ1-1, with D perhaps matching TRBD1 (5 bases). With 2 bases removed from V and 13 bases from J, the gap between germline ends came to 12 bases. The CDR3 consists of 11 residues. CDR1 and CDR2 (germline): SGHKS, YYEKEE (reference sequence). Together with reference TRBV5-5 and TRBJ1-1, the CDR3 gives the full variable domain: DAGVTQSPTHLIKTRGQQVTLRCSPISGHKSVSWYQQVLGQGPQFIFQYYEKEERGRGNFPDRFSARQFPNYSSELNVNALLLGDSALYLCASSFGREDFFGQGTRLTVV.

With respect to this clone: Different DNA sequences within this sample yield the same CDR3. The genes are TRBV7-9 and TRBJ2-2; D gene uncertain. The CDR3 spans 12 residues. V lost 5 bases to trimming and J lost 8 bases, with 9 bases between them. The germline V gene encodes CDR1 SEHNR and CDR2 FQNEAQ (reference sequence). CDR3: CASSGTAGELFF. The CDR3 DNA follows: TGTGCCAGCAGCGGAACAGCTGGGGAGCTGTTTTTT.

This chain uses TRBV27 with TRBJ2-1, with D possibly called TRBD1 or TRBD2 (5 bases each). The V end was cut by 3 bases, the J end by 10 bases, with 19 bases between. Per germline, CDR1 MNHEY and CDR2 SMNVEV (reference sequence). The CDR3 spans 15 residues. The DNA for the CDR3 is TGTGCCAGCAGTTTTGTGCCTTCGGGACCCGACGAGCAGTTCTTC. This encodes CASSFVPSGPDEQFF.

This chain links TRBV4-1 with TRBJ2-1; 13 bases align to TRBD2. Trimming removed 5 bases from V and 8 bases from J; junction bases left unmatched: 6. This CDR3 contains 15 residues. Germline loops: CDR1 MGHRA, CDR2 YSYEKL. CDR3 sequence reads: CASSVPGLAGHEQFF. The CDR3 region has the DNA TGCGCCAGCAGCGTTCCGGGACTAGCGGGGCATGAGCAGTTCTTC.

This clone appeared a few times. The chain recombines TRBV4-1 with TRBJ2-4; 9 bases agree with TRBD2. This CDR3 has 16 residues. Germline assignment: CDR1 MGHRA and CDR2 YSYEKL. V was clipped by 0 bases and J by 7 bases; unmatched bases: 7. DNA for the CDR3: TGCGCCAGCAGCCAAGAGTCTAGCGGGATGGGTAACATTCAGTACTTC. Its translation is CASSQESSGMGNIQYF.

This clone appeared a single time. J is TRBJ2-5 and V is TRBV7-6; tentatively, D is TRBD1 or TRBD2 (5 bases each). CDR3 length: 15 residues. Germline loops: CDR1 SGHVS, CDR2 FNYEAQ. Trimming removed 4 bases from V and 1 base from J, with 13 bases in between. CDR3 DNA sequence: TGTGCCAGCAGCTACCTTGGGACGGCCCAAGAGACCCAGTACTTC. It translates to CASSYLGTAQETQYF.

The gene calls are TRBV7-9 and TRBJ1-2; 10 bases align to TRBD1. The germline gives CDR1 SEHNR, CDR2 FQNEAQ (reference sequence). This CDR3 has 18 amino acids. V gave up 1 base and J gave up 2 bases; unmatched junction bases: 10. The DNA of the CDR3 is TGTGCCAGCAGCTTAGTCGGGGACAGGGGATCCGACAACTATGGCTACACCTTC. Its translation is CASSLVGDRGSDNYGYTF.

V gene TRBV11-2 combines with J gene TRBJ2-4; no firm D call. In germline, CDR1 is SGHAT, CDR2 FQNNGV. Trimming shortened V by 5 bases and J by 3 bases, and 11 bases separated the two germline ends. The CDR3 sequence is 14 residues long. The CDR3 protein is CASSLTDGKNIQYF. CDR3 coding DNA: TGTGCCAGCAGCCTAACGGACGGCAAAAACATTCAGTACTTC.

In this sample, this clone turned up a few times. V usage is TRBV2 and J usage is TRBJ2-5; D is unclear. The germline CDR1 and CDR2 sequences are SNHLY and FYNNEI. The CDR3 sequence is 15 residues long. V lost 1 base to trimming and J lost 0 bases, with 9 bases between them. CDR3 coding DNA: TGTGCCAGCAGTGAAGAGGCCGCCTACCAAGAGACCCAGTACTTC. Residues: CASSEEAAYQETQYF.

This chain uses TRBV4-1 with TRBJ1-1, with 7 nucleotides matching TRBD1. V was clipped by 4 bases and J by 1 base; unmatched bases: 6. This CDR3 contains 15 residues. Germline values: CDR1 MGHRA, CDR2 YSYEKL. The CDR3 DNA follows: TGCGCCAGCAGCCGAGAACAGGGGTCGAACACTGAAGCTTTCTTT. Protein sequence: CASSREQGSNTEAFF.